Presented here are 26 T cell receptor beta chains from one specimen sequenced in a study of shared clonotypes between healthy human individuals. This table comes from immunoSEQ multiplex PCR, and its TCRdb copy is limited to in-frame clones, with some not included. The table records some 680,000 clones, about 80% of them present only once. The sample consisted of memory CD4+ T cells sorted from blood. The subset was: CD45RA-negative fraction. The origin of the receptors is a woman in her 30s in good health.

This chain links TRBV27 with TRBJ1-2; D remains unclear. Germline V gene data show CDR1 as MNHEY and CDR2 as SMNVEV (reference sequence). This CDR3 has 17 residues. Trimming shortened V by 8 bases and J by 3 bases, and 25 bases separated the two germline ends. CDR3 coding DNA: TGTGCCAGCGGTCCGACGGGAGGGTACAAGTTTTACTATGGCTACACCTTC. This gives the protein CASGPTGGYKFYYGYTF.

V is TRBV9 and J is TRBJ2-2; the D gene could be TRBD1 or TRBD2 (6 bases each). V was shortened by 3 bases and J by 5 bases, with 14 bases between the two germline ends. This CDR3 is 15 amino acids long. Germline V gene data show CDR1 as SGDLS and CDR2 as YYNGEE. CDR3 nucleotides: TGTGCCAGCAGCGCTCTACAGGGAGGAACCGGGGAGCTGTTTTTT. This sequence encodes CASSALQGGTGELFF. Supplemented by reference TRBV9 and TRBJ2-2, the full variable domain reads DSGVTQTPKHLITATGQRVTLRCSPRSGDLSVYWYQQSLDQGLQFLIQYYNGEERAKGNILERFSAQQFPDLHSELNLSSLELGDSALYFCASSALQGGTGELFFGEGSRLTVL.

V and J are TRBV28 and TRBJ1-1, with unresolved D. Between the trimmed V and J ends, which lost 3 bases and 3 bases, there was a span of 8 bases. Per the germline V gene, CDR1 is MDHEN and CDR2 is SYDVKM. The CDR3 loop spans 13 amino acids. CDR3 coding DNA: TGTGCCAGCAGTTTGCAGGCCGACACTGAAGCTTTCTTT. Translation gives CASSLQADTEAFF.

V gene TRBV28 combines with J gene TRBJ2-5, with 10 bases that match TRBD1. Germline lookup yields CDR1 MDHEN and CDR2 SYDVKM. V gave up 6 bases and J gave up 2 bases; unmatched junction bases: 6. The CDR3 loop spans 15 amino acids. CDR3 region: CASRLPGQGQETQYF. The DNA of the CDR3 is TGTGCCAGCAGGCTACCGGGACAGGGGCAAGAGACCCAGTACTTC.

This clone has at least ten counts. The chain joins TRBV11-2 to TRBJ1-1; D is unresolved. CDR1 and CDR2 (germline): SGHAT, FQNNGV. The CDR3 runs to 16 residues. The ends were cut back, 5 bases at V and 1 base at J, with 17 bases in the middle. CDR3 in amino acids: CASSSSAGNPNTEAFF. In DNA, the CDR3 is TGTGCCAGCAGCAGTAGCGCAGGAAACCCGAACACTGAAGCTTTCTTT.

As for this clone: One end of the junction fails to match germline, which may point to a read error. The rearrangement joins TRBV6-5 to TRBJ1-5; 10 positions match TRBD1. The CDR3 has 14 amino acids. CDR1 MNHEY and CDR2 SVGAGI come from the germline V gene. This chain's CDR3 is CAISDRGRDQPQHF. CDR3 coding DNA: TGTGCCATCAGTGACAGGGGGCGGGATCAGCCCCAGCATTTT.

V and J are TRBV5-1 and TRBJ2-2, with 14 bases aligning to TRBD2. The trim removed 4 bases at V and 7 bases at J, leaving 9 bases unmatched. Germline CDR1 reads SGHRS; CDR2 reads YFSETQ. The CDR3 length is 17 residues. CDR3 bases: TGCGCCAGCAGCCTGGGGACTAGCGGGAGAAGCGGCGGGGAGCTGTTTTTT. As protein: CASSLGTSGRSGGELFF.

CDR3 in DNA: TGTGCCATCCGTCCCTCCGGGAGCTACGAGCAGTACTTC. Its protein product is CAIRPSGSYEQYF. The chain is built from TRBV6-5 and TRBJ2-5; possibly TRBD2 for D (6 bases). The J call may be mistaken, given a closer DNA end match to TRBJ2-7. Germline V gene sequence: CDR1 MNHEY, CDR2 SVGAGI. This CDR3 is built from 13 residues.

The rearrangement uses TRBV29-1 and TRBJ2-7; D gene unclear. The germline V gene encodes CDR1 SQVTM and CDR2 ANQGSEA. V was trimmed by 1 base and J by 5 bases, leaving 9 bases between them. The CDR3 loop spans 12 amino acids. Here the CDR3 DNA reads TGCAGCGTTGAAGGGGAATGGGACGAGCAGTACTTC. It specifies CSVEGEWDEQYF.

This chain connects TRBV18 to TRBJ2-2, with D unclear. The germline gives CDR1 KGHSH, CDR2 LQKENI. CDR3 length: 17 amino acids. V was cut by 0 bases and J by 0 bases, with 11 bases left in between. Here the CDR3 reads CASSPPGLPANTGELFF. CDR3 in DNA: TGTGCCAGCTCACCACCCGGCCTTCCCGCGAACACCGGGGAGCTGTTTTTT.

The chain links TRBV5-5 to TRBJ1-5, with 7 bases fitting TRBD1. CDR1 SGHKS and CDR2 YYEKEE come from the germline V gene (reference sequence). The CDR3 consists of 14 residues. V was clipped by 4 bases and J by 5 bases; unmatched bases: 6. CDR3 loop: CASSTAGGDQPQHF. CDR3 DNA: TGTGCCAGCAGCACTGCAGGGGGTGATCAGCCCCAGCATTTT.

This clone was observed a few times. The chain combines TRBV5-1 with TRBJ2-7; TRBD1 agrees at 8 bases. This CDR3 region has 14 residues. Trimming at V came to 4 bases and at J to 5 bases, leaving 8 bases not matched to a gene. From germline, CDR1 is SGHRS and CDR2 YFSETQ. In DNA, the CDR3 is TGCGCCAGCAGCCCACAGGGGGGTCTTCACGAGCAGTACTTC. Amino acid sequence: CASSPQGGLHEQYF.

The sample holds a few counts of this clone. The V call is TRBV9, the J call TRBJ1-5; D is unclear. The CDR3 totals 15 residues. Deletions cut 0 bases from V and 4 bases from J, with 11 bases between. CDR1 and CDR2 from the germline V gene are SGDLS and YYNGEE. In DNA form, the CDR3 reads TGTGCCAGCAGCGTAGGGGAGGGAAGGAATCAGCCCCAGCATTTT. It codes for CASSVGEGRNQPQHF.

The chain has TRBV11-2 and TRBJ2-7; D unresolved. This CDR3 comprises 13 residues. CDR1 and CDR2 from the germline V gene are SGHAT and FQNNGV. Trimming removed 4 bases from V and 4 bases from J, with 11 bases in between. CDR3 region: CASSSRNTYEQYF. The CDR3 nucleotides read TGTGCCAGCAGCTCCCGGAACACTTACGAGCAGTACTTC.

The chain couples TRBV7-9 to TRBJ2-7, with 9 bases fitting TRBD2. Unmatched junction bases numbered 12, after V lost 5 bases and J lost 4 bases. Germline values: CDR1 SEHNR, CDR2 FQNEAQ (reference sequence). CDR3 length: 16 residues. The CDR3 here is CASSADWSGRIYEQYF. The CDR3 DNA follows: TGTGCCAGCAGCGCGGATTGGAGCGGGAGGATATACGAGCAGTACTTC.

CDR3 loop: CASSHNHLESEGYTF. CDR3 DNA sequence: TGTGCCAGCTCACACAATCACCTAGAGTCGGAAGGCTACACCTTC. The chain employs TRBV18 and TRBJ1-2; the D is unclear. The V end was cut by 4 bases, the J end by 8 bases, with 20 bases between. Germline lookup yields CDR1 KGHSH and CDR2 LQKENI. This CDR3 is 15 amino acids long. The whole variable domain, remainder taken from reference TRBV18 and TRBJ1-2, is NAGVMQNPRHLVRRRGQEARLRCSPMKGHSHVYWYRQLPEEGLKFMVYLQKENIIDESGMPKERFSAEFPKEGPSILRIQQVVRGDSAAYFCASSHNHLESEGYTFGSGTRLTVV.

As regards this clone: The same CDR3 is also encoded by other DNA sequences in this sample. V usage is TRBV19 and J usage is TRBJ1-2; no clear D gene. This CDR3 region has 13 residues. V was clipped by 1 base and J by 4 bases, with 7 bases between them. Per germline, CDR1 LNHDA and CDR2 SQIVND (reference sequence). CDR3 nucleotide sequence: TGTGCCAGTAGTATAGTTGGGTTCTATGGCTACACCTTC. It is translated as CASSIVGFYGYTF.

The V and J genes are TRBV5-6 and TRBJ1-6, with D maybe TRBD1 (5 bases). Deletions cut 3 bases from V and 7 bases from J, with 14 bases between. The germline V gene encodes CDR1 SGHDT and CDR2 YYEEEE. CDR3 length: 15 residues. DNA of the CDR3: TGTGCCAGCAGCTGGGGCGGGGAGTTCAATTCACCCCTCCACTTT. As protein: CASSWGGEFNSPLHF.

This clone was recorded only once. This chain uses TRBV5-4 with TRBJ1-1, with a possible D match to TRBD1 (5 bases). The length of the CDR3 is 15 residues. The V gene lost 4 bases and the J gene lost 1 base, with 14 bases spanning the gap. Germline-derived CDR1 and CDR2 are SGHNT and YYREEE (reference sequence). The CDR3 DNA follows: TGTGCCAGCAGCACTGAAGACAGACCGAACACTGAAGCTTTCTTT. As protein: CASSTEDRPNTEAFF.

In regard to this clone: Other DNA sequences of this sample code for an identical CDR3. The V gene is TRBV5-1, the J gene TRBJ2-7; TRBD1 aligns across 7 bases. This CDR3 region has 14 residues. The V gene end was trimmed by 5 bases and the J gene end by 2 bases; junction bases not matched to a gene: 7. In germline, CDR1 is SGHRS, CDR2 YFSETQ. This CDR3 reads CASRTGTETYEQYF. As DNA, the CDR3 is TGCGCCAGCAGGACCGGGACAGAAACCTACGAGCAGTACTTC.

The rearrangement links TRBV9 to TRBJ1-3; D ambiguous. Germline loops: CDR1 SGDLS, CDR2 YYNGEE. The germline V and J ends were trimmed by 4 bases and 3 bases, with 14 bases remaining between them. The CDR3 covers 15 residues. The CDR3 bases are TGTGCCAGCAGCCCCGGCAGTAATCTTGGAAACACCATATATTTT. Translation: CASSPGSNLGNTIYF.

The V call is TRBV7-8, the J call TRBJ2-1, with 14 nucleotides matching TRBD2. There are 17 residues in the CDR3. Germline V gene sequence: CDR1 SGHVS, CDR2 FQNEAQ. V trimming: 0 bases; J trimming: 6 bases; junction bases outside the gene matches: 4. The CDR3 protein is CASSLAGLAGALNEQFF. CDR3 nucleotides: TGTGCCAGCAGCTTAGCGGGACTAGCGGGAGCCCTCAATGAGCAGTTCTTC.

This sequence joins TRBV28 and TRBJ2-3; D may be TRBD2 (5 bases). There are 13 residues in the CDR3. Trimming took 6 bases from V and 3 from J, leaving 10 bases between them. Per the germline V gene, CDR1 is MDHEN and CDR2 is SYDVKM. The CDR3 spells CASRTGGTDTQYF. The CDR3, as DNA: TGTGCCAGCAGGACCGGCGGGACAGATACGCAGTATTTT.

CDR3 DNA sequence: TGTGCCAGCAGTACCCGACAGGGAGTGTGGGAGACCCAGTACTTC. It specifies CASSTRQGVWETQYF. The chain has TRBV28 and TRBJ2-5; the match to TRBD1 covers 7 bases. Trimming at V came to 5 bases and at J to 5 bases, leaving 11 bases not matched to a gene. The CDR3 loop spans 15 amino acids. Germline V lookup: CDR1 MDHEN, CDR2 SYDVKM.

The chain recombines TRBV28 with TRBJ2-5; 13 positions match TRBD2. CDR1 is MDHEN and CDR2 is SYDVKM in the germline V gene. After removal of 4 bases from V and 3 bases from J, the junction contained 5 bases not matched to a gene. The CDR3 consists of 16 residues. CDR3 region: CASSSALAGGEETQYF. CDR3 coding DNA: TGTGCCAGCAGTTCTGCACTAGCGGGAGGGGAAGAGACCCAGTACTTC. The full variable domain, with the rest looked up from reference TRBV28 and TRBJ2-5, is DVKVTQSSRYLVKRTGEKVFLECVQDMDHENMFWYRQDPGLGLRLIYFSYDVKMKEKGDIPEGYSVSREKKERFSLILESASTNQTSMYLCASSSALAGGEETQYFGPGTRLLVL.

The chain has TRBV11-2 and TRBJ2-7; D is perhaps TRBD2 (5 bases). Germline lookup yields CDR1 SGHAT and CDR2 FQNNGV. V lost 5 bases to trimming and J lost 6 bases, with 20 bases between them. The CDR3 runs to 15 residues. In DNA, the CDR3 is TGTGCCAGCAGCCCAGTGGCTGGCGGGTGGTCCGAGCAGTACTTC. This gives the protein CASSPVAGGWSEQYF.